This T cell receptor (beta chain) emerged from a study of neurological immune-mediated disorders. Points from the study as a whole: HTLV-1-associated myelopathy had the most TCR clonal expansion, whereas multiple sclerosis had the least (lower than in healthy controls).

cDNA was made by 5'RACE with 10-nucleotide random UMIs. Over 170 million TCR-beta sequences from 15-18 subjects came out of each sequencing run. MiXCR was run by TCRdb on the 5' RACE reads, yielding one entry per CDR3 protein. The sample shows around 53,000 distinct CDR3 sequences, roughly 8% of them seen only once. This clonotype came up many times. No antigen is known for it. As to time point: longitudinal time-point 3. Unsorted libraries were prepared from 2 million PBMCs that had been stored at -80 C. The CDR3 covers 14 residues. The germline gives CDR1 MNHEY, CDR2 SMNVEV (reference sequence). Losses at the gene ends were 6 bases for V and 3 bases for J; bases not matched to a gene: 8.

The receptor was isolated from a middle-aged woman in good health. The rearrangement uses TRBV27 and TRBJ2-7, with 7 bases lining up with TRBD1. Sequencing was carried out using PBMCs. CDR3 sequence (DNA): TGTGCCAGCAGCCTTAGGGGGACAGACTACGAGCAGTACTTC. Translating gives CASSLRGTDYEQYF.